The 24 T cell receptor beta chains reported below all come from one sample, sequenced in a study of T cell responses to AZD1222 COVID-19 vaccine. TCRdb keeps only in-frame clones here, not all; method: immunoSEQ multiplex PCR. The table shows some 130,000 clones, with approximately 94% occurring only once. This specimen was peripheral blood, taken on day 0 of AZD1222 vaccination. The receptors come from an adult in good health.

The chain carries TRBV18 and TRBJ1-4; 8 nucleotides align to TRBD1. The length of the CDR3 is 15 residues. V trimming: 5 bases; J trimming: 4 bases; junction bases outside the gene matches: 6. Looked up from germline, CDR1 is KGHSH and CDR2 is LQKENI. The CDR3 is CASSTGTGSNEKLFF. The CDR3 DNA reads as TGTGCCAGCTCAACCGGGACAGGCAGTAATGAAAAACTGTTTTTT.

A single count supports this clone. The chain links TRBV7-8 to TRBJ1-6; weak D call: TRBD1 (5 bases). There are 18 residues in the CDR3. V gave up 4 bases and J gave up 0 bases, with 16 bases separating them. The germline V gene encodes CDR1 SGHVS and CDR2 FQNEAQ. The CDR3 coding sequence is TGTGCCAGCAGCTCTATCACAGGAACCATCTCCTATAATTCACCCCTCCACTTT. Amino acids: CASSSITGTISYNSPLHF.

The V and J genes are TRBV30 and TRBJ1-6; possibly TRBD1 for D (5 bases). Trimming cost V 3 bases and J 6 bases, with 18 bases left between them. Germline-derived CDR1 and CDR2 are GTSNPN and SVGIG (reference sequence). The CDR3 sequence is 16 residues long. DNA for the CDR3: TGTGCCTGGAGCTATGGGGTTGGGGGGTCTAATTCACCCCTCCACTTT. It is translated as CAWSYGVGGSNSPLHF.

J is TRBJ2-2 and V is TRBV10-3; the match to TRBD1 covers 9 bases. J was trimmed by 5 bases and V by 6 bases; bases with no gene match: 13. The germline gives CDR1 ENHRY, CDR2 SYGVKD. The CDR3 has 17 residues. CDR3 coding DNA: TGTGCCATCAGCCCGATTGCCGGGACAGGGAAGACCGGGGAGCTGTTTTTT. This gives the protein CAISPIAGTGKTGELFF.

V usage is TRBV5-1 and J usage is TRBJ2-2; the match to TRBD2 covers 12 bases. The CDR3 contains 15 residues. The V segment lost 4 bases and the J segment 4 bases; nucleotides outside the gene matches: 2. CDR1 and CDR2 from the germline V gene are SGHRS and YFSETQ. CDR3 protein: CASSPLAGGTGELFF. CDR3 nucleotides: TGCGCCAGCAGCCCACTAGCGGGGGGCACCGGGGAGCTGTTTTTT.

V usage is TRBV5-1 and J usage is TRBJ2-3; D gene ambiguous. This CDR3 is built from 14 residues. Deletions cut 4 bases from V and 3 bases from J, with 12 bases between. Germline CDR1 SGHRS, CDR2 YFSETQ. CDR3 nucleotide sequence: TGCGCCAGCAGCCCCTATGTAGGGACAGATACGCAGTATTTT. This encodes CASSPYVGTDTQYF.

This chain joins TRBV30 and TRBJ1-2; a possible D gene is TRBD1 (5 bases). The length of the CDR3 is 16 residues. Trimming took off 1 base at V and 7 bases at J, with 22 bases between the two ends. Per the germline V gene, CDR1 is GTSNPN and CDR2 is SVGIG (reference sequence). The CDR3 loop is CAWSARGWGEWGGYTF. CDR3 DNA: TGTGCCTGGAGTGCCCGTGGCTGGGGGGAGTGGGGTGGCTACACCTTC.

On this clone: The identical CDR3 is also encoded by other nucleotide sequences in the sample. The V gene is TRBV9, the J gene TRBJ1-2, with unresolved D. V was shortened by 0 bases and J by 3 bases, with 6 bases between the two germline ends. CDR1 and CDR2 (germline): SGDLS, YYNGEE. This CDR3 has 13 residues. The CDR3 spells CASSVGGDYGYTF. In DNA form, the CDR3 reads TGTGCCAGCAGCGTAGGAGGCGACTATGGCTACACCTTC. The full variable domain, completed using reference TRBV9 and TRBJ1-2, is DSGVTQTPKHLITATGQRVTLRCSPRSGDLSVYWYQQSLDQGLQFLIQYYNGEERAKGNILERFSAQQFPDLHSELNLSSLELGDSALYFCASSVGGDYGYTFGSGTRLTVV.

This chain connects TRBV3-1 (or the pseudogene TRBV3-2) to TRBJ1-3; 7 nucleotides match TRBD1. The J segment lost 5 bases and the V segment lost 4 bases, leaving 11 bases of the junction unmatched. There are 16 residues in the CDR3. Germline V lookup: CDR1 LGHDT, CDR2 YNNKEL (reference sequence). CDR3 nucleotide sequence: TGTGCCAGCAGCCTTCTCCCGACAGGGTCAAGAAACACCATATATTTT. Its protein product is CASSLLPTGSRNTIYF.

The chain joins TRBV7-8 to TRBJ1-1, with TRBD1 identical over 9 bases. CDR1 and CDR2 (germline): SGHVS, FQNEAQ. The V and J ends lost 4 bases and 10 bases, in that order; junction bases with no gene match: 10. The length of the CDR3 is 14 residues. Here the CDR3 DNA reads TGTGCCAGCAGCTCCTGGGACAGGGAACGGATAGCTTTCTTT. It is translated as CASSSWDRERIAFF.

For this clone: One end of the junction varies from germline; a read error may be responsible. The chain couples TRBV11-2 to TRBJ2-4; possible D gene TRBD1, 5 bases. Germline V gene sequence: CDR1 SGHAT, CDR2 FQNNGV. The CDR3 runs 13 residues. In DNA form, the CDR3 reads TGTGCCAGCAGCTTAGACCCTACAGGACCTAAAGCTTTT. It codes for CASSLDPTGPKAF.

This chain connects TRBV18 to TRBJ1-1; D may be TRBD1 (5 bases). V lost 4 bases to trimming and J lost 1 base, with 7 bases between them. CDR3 length equals 13 residues. CDR1 is KGHSH, CDR2 LQKENI, per germline. The CDR3 DNA reads TGTGCCAGCTCACAGGGGTCGAACACTGAAGCTTTCTTT. This sequence encodes CASSQGSNTEAFF. The full variable domain, in which reference TRBV18 and TRBJ1-1 provide the parts outside the CDR3, is NAGVMQNPRHLVRRRGQEARLRCSPMKGHSHVYWYRQLPEEGLKFMVYLQKENIIDESGMPKERFSAEFPKEGPSILRIQQVVRGDSAAYFCASSQGSNTEAFFGQGTRLTVV.

The CDR3 DNA follows: TGCAGTGCTAGTTCTTCGACAAGAGAAAATGAAAAACTGTTTTTT. It codes for CSASSSTRENEKLFF. The genes are TRBV20-1 and TRBJ1-4; D is ambiguous. V was clipped by 3 bases and J by 5 bases, with 16 bases between them. CDR3 size: 15 residues. CDR1 is DFQATT and CDR2 is SNEGSKA in the germline V gene (reference sequence).

This chain connects TRBV9 to TRBJ2-5, with D perhaps matching TRBD1 or TRBD2 (6 bases each). V dropped 0 bases and J dropped 4 bases, with 16 bases sitting between them. Looked up from germline, CDR1 is SGDLS and CDR2 is YYNGEE. The CDR3 sequence is 16 residues long. DNA for the CDR3: TGTGCCAGCAGCGTAGAAGAGGGGGGCGGCGGAGAGACCCAGTACTTC. It yields the protein CASSVEEGGGGETQYF.

The chain employs TRBV3-1 (or the pseudogene TRBV3-2) and TRBJ2-5; D might be TRBD1 (5 bases). CDR3 length: 13 amino acids. V was shortened by 4 bases and J by 4 bases, with 10 bases between the two germline ends. Germline loops: CDR1 LGHDT, CDR2 YNNKEL (reference sequence). CDR3 sequence reads: CASSPGISETQYF. The DNA for the CDR3 is TGTGCCAGCAGCCCAGGGATTTCAGAGACCCAGTACTTC.

The genes are TRBV19 and TRBJ2-7; D could derive from TRBD1 or TRBD2 (5 bases each). The CDR3 has 12 residues. Trimming took 3 bases from V and 2 from J, leaving 5 bases between them. Germline V lookup: CDR1 LNHDA, CDR2 SQIVND (reference sequence). The CDR3, as DNA: TGTGCCAGTAGTATGGGACCCTACGAGCAGTACTTC. As protein: CASSMGPYEQYF.

The chain combines TRBV27 with TRBJ1-6; D gene ambiguous. The ends were cut back, 5 bases at V and 8 bases at J, with 13 bases in the middle. CDR1 and CDR2 (germline): MNHEY, SMNVEV (reference sequence). This CDR3 contains 14 residues. The CDR3 loop reads CASSTTVGYSPLHF. DNA of the CDR3: TGTGCCAGCAGTACCACAGTGGGGTATTCACCCCTCCACTTT.

The V gene is TRBV5-1, the J gene TRBJ1-1, with 7 bases aligning to TRBD1. Germline V gene data show CDR1 as SGHRS and CDR2 as YFSETQ. Unmatched junction bases numbered 5, after V lost 2 bases and J lost 1 base. The CDR3 length is 15 residues. The CDR3 DNA is TGCGCCAGCAGCTTTCAGGGGGGCGGGAACACTGAAGCTTTCTTT. This encodes CASSFQGGGNTEAFF. Full variable domain (remainder filled in from reference TRBV5-1 and TRBJ1-1): KAGVTQTPRYLIKTRGQQVTLSCSPISGHRSVSWYQQTPGQGLQFLFEYFSETQRNKGNFPGRFSGRQFSNSRSEMNVSTLELGDSALYLCASSFQGGGNTEAFFGQGTRLTVV.

This chain links TRBV5-1 with TRBJ2-7; D unresolved. Trimming cost V 0 bases and J 0 bases, with 7 bases left between them. The CDR3 is 14 amino acids. CDR1 SGHRS and CDR2 YFSETQ come from the germline V gene. CDR3 DNA sequence: TGCGCCAGCAGCTTGGAGGGCTTCTCCTACGAGCAGTACTTC. It is translated as CASSLEGFSYEQYF.

V is TRBV7-9 and J is TRBJ1-2; a weak D match, TRBD1 (5 bases). The CDR3 is 16 amino acids. CDR1 SEHNR and CDR2 FQNEAQ come from the germline V gene (reference sequence). The V end lost 5 bases, the J end lost 4 bases, and 20 bases lay between the germline ends. CDR3 sequence (DNA): TGTGCCAGCAGCCAAACTAGCGGGGGAGACCCCTATGGCTACACCTTC. Translating it yields CASSQTSGGDPYGYTF. The variable domain in full, with the rest retrieved from reference TRBV7-9 and TRBJ1-2, is DTGVSQNPRHKITKRGQNVTFRCDPISEHNRLYWYRQTLGQGPEFLTYFQNEAQLEKSRLLSDRFSAERPKGSFSTLEIQRTEQGDSAMYLCASSQTSGGDPYGYTFGSGTRLTVV.

The chain employs TRBV18 and TRBJ2-7; no clear D gene. Germline assignment: CDR1 KGHSH and CDR2 LQKENI. This CDR3 contains 13 residues. V lost 1 base and J lost 5, with 9 bases in between. CDR3 region: CASSPQGTNEQYF. The DNA for the CDR3 is TGTGCCAGCTCACCACAGGGCACAAACGAGCAGTACTTC.

The chain uses TRBV7-6 and TRBJ1-3; D is possibly TRBD1 (6 bases). V was shortened by 1 base and J by 0 bases, with 13 bases between the two germline ends. Germline CDR1 reads SGHVS; CDR2 reads FNYEAQ. The CDR3 runs to 17 residues. CDR3 in DNA: TGTGCCAGCAGCTTAGTTCCAGGGGAAAGCTCTGGAAACACCATATATTTT. Protein: CASSLVPGESSGNTIYF.

This chain connects TRBV18 to TRBJ2-3; no reliable D call. Trimming left V 1 base short and J 7 bases short, with 12 bases between. This CDR3 spans 14 amino acids. Per the germline V gene, CDR1 is KGHSH and CDR2 is LQKENI. The CDR3 region is CASSPRQTHYTQYF. DNA of the CDR3: TGTGCCAGCTCACCACGCCAGACTCACTATACGCAGTATTTT.

The chain's CDR3 is CASTMGGTNFETQYF. In DNA form, the CDR3 reads TGTGCCAGCACCATGGGGGGTACCAATTTTGAGACCCAGTACTTC. The chain is built from TRBV5-8 and TRBJ2-5; D is perhaps TRBD2 (6 bases). Germline assignment: CDR1 SGHTS and CDR2 YDEGEE. The length of the CDR3 is 15 residues. V was shortened by 6 bases and J by 5 bases, with 20 bases between the two germline ends.